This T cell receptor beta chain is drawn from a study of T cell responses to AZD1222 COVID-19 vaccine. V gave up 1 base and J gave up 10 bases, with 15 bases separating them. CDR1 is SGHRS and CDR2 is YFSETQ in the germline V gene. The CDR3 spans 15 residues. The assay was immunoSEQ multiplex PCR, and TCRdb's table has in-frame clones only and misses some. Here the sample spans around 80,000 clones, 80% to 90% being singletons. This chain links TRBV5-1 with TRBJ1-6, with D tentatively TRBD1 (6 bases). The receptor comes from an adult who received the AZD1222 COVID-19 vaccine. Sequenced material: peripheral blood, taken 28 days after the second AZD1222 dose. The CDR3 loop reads CASSLQGPFESPLHF. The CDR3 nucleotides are TGCGCCAGCAGCTTGCAGGGGCCCTTTGAGTCACCCCTCCACTTT.